This note documents a single T cell receptor (beta chain) sequence. Assay used: immunoSEQ multiplex PCR; TCRdb lists only in-frame clones, some missing. The data show 70,000 to 100,000 clones, 89% seen once. The data stem from a study of blood T cell repertoires in COVID-19. About the study: Donors in the United States, Italy and Spain gave samples during acute or convalescent COVID-19. The cDNA or gDNA used as material had been derived from T cells, B-cell-depleted T cells, or PBMCs.

Trimming took off 8 bases at V and 3 bases at J, with 13 bases between the two ends. The CDR3 loop spans 13 amino acids. Germline V lookup: CDR1 SEHNR, CDR2 FQNEAQ (reference sequence). Seattle researchers signed up patients amid active infection and tracked them longitudinally. This TCR was recovered from a middle-aged man with COVID-19, enrolled during active disease. Sequenced material: peripheral blood. This rearrangement joins TRBV7-9 to TRBJ1-2; TRBD1 might be the D (6 bases). The CDR3 region has the DNA TGTGCCAGCTCGGTGGGGGCGTACTATGGCTACACCTTC. As protein: CASSVGAYYGYTF.